These T cell receptor beta chains were read from a single sample in a study of control samples from healthy donors and cancer patients. Sequencing was performed with immunoSEQ multiplex PCR; in TCRdb, only in-frame clones are kept and a portion is missing. Of approximately 97,000 clones in the sample, roughly 94% were seen once. Input material: blood. The receptor set was obtained from a woman younger than 35 in good health. Each CDR3 is given with its conserved first and last residue. A D gene is named only where the DNA matches it firmly. Some rows have no size entry. The others give once, few or many, or a class for an expanded clone.

V gene: TRBV5-4; D gene: .; J gene: TRBJ2-5; clone size: .; CDR3 protein: CASSLEIQETQYF; CDR3 DNA: TGTGCCAGCAGCTTGGAAATCCAAGAGACCCAGTACTTC
V gene: TRBV5-6; D gene: .; J gene: TRBJ1-1; clone size: .; CDR3 protein: CASSLASGWEYTEAFF; CDR3 DNA: TGTGCCAGCAGCTTGGCCTCGGGTTGGGAGTACACTGAAGCTTTCTTT
V gene: TRBV18; D gene: TRBD2; J gene: TRBJ2-7; clone size: .; CDR3 protein: CASQVTGGTYEQYF; CDR3 DNA: TGTGCCAGCCAGGTAACGGGAGGGACATACGAGCAGTACTTC
V gene: TRBV2; D gene: TRBD2; J gene: TRBJ2-2; clone size: .; CDR3 protein: CASEGLAGFNTGELFF; CDR3 DNA: TGTGCCAGCGAAGGACTAGCGGGGTTCAACACCGGGGAGCTGTTTTTT
V gene: TRBV30; D gene: .; J gene: TRBJ1-1; clone size: .; CDR3 protein: CAWSWGGAPAFF; CDR3 DNA: TGTGCCTGGAGTTGGGGGGGGGCCCCAGCTTTCTTT
V gene: TRBV7-8; D gene: .; J gene: TRBJ2-3; clone size: .; CDR3 protein: CASSLDPTRSTDTQYF; CDR3 DNA: TGTGCCAGCAGCTTAGACCCCACGCGGAGCACAGATACGCAGTATTTT
V gene: TRBV28; D gene: TRBD2; J gene: TRBJ2-7; clone size: .; CDR3 protein: CASTASGGAAHEQYF; CDR3 DNA: TGTGCCAGCACCGCTAGCGGGGGGGCCGCCCACGAGCAGTACTTC
V gene: TRBV6-4; D gene: .; J gene: TRBJ1-2; clone size: .; CDR3 protein: CASSLRGGAYGYTF; CDR3 DNA: TGTGCCAGCAGCCTCCGGGGGGGGGCCTATGGCTACACCTTC
V gene: TRBV5-6; D gene: .; J gene: TRBJ1-2; clone size: .; CDR3 protein: CASSSLDRLYGYTF; CDR3 DNA: TGTGCCAGCAGCTCCTTAGACAGACTCTATGGCTACACCTTC
V gene: TRBV29-1; D gene: .; J gene: TRBJ1-1; clone size: .; CDR3 protein: CSVDGGGTTEAFF; CDR3 DNA: TGCAGCGTTGATGGGGGAGGTACGACTGAAGCTTTCTTT
V gene: TRBV6-5; D gene: TRBD1; J gene: TRBJ1-3; clone size: .; CDR3 protein: CASGVGTVGGTIYF; CDR3 DNA: TGTGCCAGCGGCGTCGGGACAGTCGGAGGCACCATATATTTT
V gene: TRBV5-1; D gene: TRBD2; J gene: TRBJ2-5; clone size: .; CDR3 protein: CASSLRTSTPQETQYF; CDR3 DNA: TGCGCCAGCAGCCTCCGGACTAGTACGCCCCAAGAGACCCAGTACTTC
V gene: TRBV3-1/TRBV3-2; D gene: .; J gene: TRBJ1-4; clone size: .; CDR3 protein: CASSRLLNEKLFF; CDR3 DNA: TGTGCCAGCAGCCGCCTGCTTAATGAAAAACTGTTTTTT
V gene: TRBV28; D gene: .; J gene: TRBJ2-7; clone size: .; CDR3 protein: CASSRRRYEQYF; CDR3 DNA: TGTGCCAGCAGCCGACGCCGCTACGAGCAGTACTTC
V gene: TRBV11-1; D gene: .; J gene: TRBJ1-5; clone size: .; CDR3 protein: CASSPGGFNQPQHF; CDR3 DNA: TGTGCCAGCAGCCCGGGGGGTTTTAATCAGCCCCAGCATTTT
V gene: TRBV27; D gene: .; J gene: TRBJ1-2; clone size: .; CDR3 protein: CASSLGHDNNYGYTF; CDR3 DNA: TGTGCCAGCAGTTTAGGTCACGACAATAACTATGGCTACACCTTC
V gene: TRBV7-9; D gene: .; J gene: TRBJ2-1; clone size: once; CDR3 protein: CASRPDWSNNEQFF; CDR3 DNA: TGTGCCAGCAGACCCGACTGGTCAAACAATGAGCAGTTCTTC
V gene: TRBV9; D gene: TRBD1; J gene: TRBJ1-6; clone size: .; CDR3 protein: CASSPARGRRGPNSPLHF; CDR3 DNA: TGTGCCAGCAGCCCCGCCCGGGGGAGAAGGGGGCCTAATTCACCCCTCCACTTT
V gene: TRBV3-1/TRBV3-2; D gene: .; J gene: TRBJ1-1; clone size: .; CDR3 protein: CASSQYGRGEAFF; CDR3 DNA: TGTGCCAGCAGCCAATACGGGAGGGGAGAAGCTTTCTTT
V gene: TRBV20-1; D gene: .; J gene: TRBJ2-7; clone size: .; CDR3 protein: CSASTTSSTYEQYF; CDR3 DNA: TGCAGTGCTAGTACTACCTCCTCCACCTACGAGCAGTACTTC
V gene: TRBV20-1; D gene: TRBD1; J gene: TRBJ2-2; clone size: .; CDR3 protein: CSASILGGRNTGELFF; CDR3 DNA: TGCAGTGCTAGTATACTAGGGGGCAGGAACACCGGGGAGCTGTTTTTT
V gene: TRBV27; D gene: .; J gene: TRBJ1-6; clone size: .; CDR3 protein: CASRLGGYNSPLHF; CDR3 DNA: TGTGCCAGCAGACTAGGGGGGTATAATTCACCCCTCCACTTT
V gene: TRBV10-1; D gene: .; J gene: TRBJ1-4; clone size: .; CDR3 protein: CASSEFGTPTNEKLFF; CDR3 DNA: TGCGCCAGCAGTGAGTTCGGCACTCCAACTAATGAAAAACTGTTTTTT
V gene: TRBV14; D gene: TRBD2; J gene: TRBJ2-3; clone size: .; CDR3 protein: CASSPTSGDTQYF; CDR3 DNA: TGTGCCAGCAGCCCTACTAGCGGAGATACGCAGTATTTT
V gene: TRBV6-1; D gene: .; J gene: TRBJ1-5; clone size: .; CDR3 protein: CASSEGMEGTPQHF; CDR3 DNA: TGTGCCAGCAGTGAAGGAATGGAGGGGACGCCCCAGCATTTT
V gene: TRBV7-9; D gene: TRBD1; J gene: TRBJ1-6; clone size: .; CDR3 protein: CASSLLDRSNSPLHF; CDR3 DNA: TGTGCCAGCAGCCTTTTGGACAGGTCCAATTCACCCCTCCACTTT
V gene: TRBV30; D gene: .; J gene: TRBJ1-1; clone size: .; CDR3 protein: CALSHGARGAFF; CDR3 DNA: TGTGCCCTATCGCACGGGGCAAGGGGAGCTTTCTTT
V gene: TRBV28; D gene: .; J gene: TRBJ2-7; clone size: .; CDR3 protein: CASSSPNNYEQYF; CDR3 DNA: TGTGCCAGCAGCAGCCCAAACAACTACGAGCAGTACTTC
V gene: TRBV4-3; D gene: TRBD2; J gene: TRBJ2-1; clone size: .; CDR3 protein: CASSRGLQNEQFF; CDR3 DNA: TGCGCCAGCAGCCGGGGACTACAAAATGAGCAGTTCTTC
V gene: TRBV5-1; D gene: .; J gene: TRBJ2-4; clone size: .; CDR3 protein: CASSLSPGKNIQYF; CDR3 DNA: TGCGCCAGCAGCTTGTCTCCCGGCAAAAACATTCAGTACTTC
V gene: TRBV6-2/TRBV6-3; D gene: .; J gene: TRBJ2-5; clone size: .; CDR3 protein: CASSPRTRLDETQYF; CDR3 DNA: TGTGCCAGCAGTCCCCGAACAAGATTGGATGAGACCCAGTACTTC
V gene: TRBV28; D gene: TRBD2; J gene: TRBJ2-6; clone size: .; CDR3 protein: CASSSGSQGGPNVLTF; CDR3 DNA: TGTGCCAGCAGCTCCGGTAGCCAGGGAGGGCCCAACGTCCTGACTTTC
V gene: TRBV10-3; D gene: .; J gene: TRBJ1-1; clone size: .; CDR3 protein: CAISKVQGPSEAFF; CDR3 DNA: TGTGCCATCTCAAAGGTGCAGGGGCCCTCTGAAGCTTTCTTT
V gene: TRBV5-1; D gene: TRBD2; J gene: TRBJ2-2; clone size: .; CDR3 protein: CASSLRTSGTGELFF; CDR3 DNA: TGCGCCAGCAGCTTACGGACTAGCGGGACCGGGGAGCTGTTTTTT
V gene: TRBV29-1; D gene: TRBD1; J gene: TRBJ1-2; clone size: .; CDR3 protein: CSAKTLGQGAFDYGYTF; CDR3 DNA: TGCAGCGCAAAAACCCTAGGACAGGGGGCATTTGACTATGGCTACACCTTC
V gene: TRBV5-1; D gene: .; J gene: TRBJ1-2; clone size: .; CDR3 protein: CASSLASQVDGYTF; CDR3 DNA: TGCGCCAGCAGCTTGGCCTCACAGGTAGATGGCTACACCTTC
V gene: TRBV5-1; D gene: .; J gene: TRBJ2-7; clone size: .; CDR3 protein: CASRSFGYSYEQYF; CDR3 DNA: TGCGCCAGCAGATCGTTTGGTTACTCCTACGAGCAGTACTTC
V gene: TRBV5-1; D gene: TRBD1; J gene: TRBJ2-1; clone size: .; CDR3 protein: CASSLGQGSFNEQFF; CDR3 DNA: TGCGCCAGCAGCTTGGGACAGGGAAGTTTCAATGAGCAGTTCTTC
V gene: TRBV11-3; D gene: .; J gene: TRBJ2-1; clone size: .; CDR3 protein: CASSLGTNSYNEQFF; CDR3 DNA: TGTGCCAGCAGCTTAGGTACAAACTCCTACAATGAGCAGTTCTTC
V gene: TRBV2; D gene: TRBD1; J gene: TRBJ1-1; clone size: .; CDR3 protein: CASRLWDRGTEAFF; CDR3 DNA: TGTGCCAGCAGGCTATGGGACAGGGGGACTGAAGCTTTCTTT
V gene: TRBV5-1; D gene: .; J gene: TRBJ1-2; clone size: .; CDR3 protein: CASSLEAGRSYNGYTF; CDR3 DNA: TGCGCCAGCAGCTTGGAGGCCGGCAGATCATATAATGGCTACACCTTC
V gene: TRBV15; D gene: TRBD1; J gene: TRBJ1-4; clone size: .; CDR3 protein: CATSRDPGQGSEKLFF; CDR3 DNA: TGTGCCACCAGCAGAGATCCGGGACAGGGGTCTGAAAAACTGTTTTTT
V gene: TRBV18; D gene: TRBD1; J gene: TRBJ1-2; clone size: .; CDR3 protein: CASSRDRGTANGYTF; CDR3 DNA: TGTGCCAGCTCACGCGACAGGGGGACGGCCAATGGCTACACCTTC